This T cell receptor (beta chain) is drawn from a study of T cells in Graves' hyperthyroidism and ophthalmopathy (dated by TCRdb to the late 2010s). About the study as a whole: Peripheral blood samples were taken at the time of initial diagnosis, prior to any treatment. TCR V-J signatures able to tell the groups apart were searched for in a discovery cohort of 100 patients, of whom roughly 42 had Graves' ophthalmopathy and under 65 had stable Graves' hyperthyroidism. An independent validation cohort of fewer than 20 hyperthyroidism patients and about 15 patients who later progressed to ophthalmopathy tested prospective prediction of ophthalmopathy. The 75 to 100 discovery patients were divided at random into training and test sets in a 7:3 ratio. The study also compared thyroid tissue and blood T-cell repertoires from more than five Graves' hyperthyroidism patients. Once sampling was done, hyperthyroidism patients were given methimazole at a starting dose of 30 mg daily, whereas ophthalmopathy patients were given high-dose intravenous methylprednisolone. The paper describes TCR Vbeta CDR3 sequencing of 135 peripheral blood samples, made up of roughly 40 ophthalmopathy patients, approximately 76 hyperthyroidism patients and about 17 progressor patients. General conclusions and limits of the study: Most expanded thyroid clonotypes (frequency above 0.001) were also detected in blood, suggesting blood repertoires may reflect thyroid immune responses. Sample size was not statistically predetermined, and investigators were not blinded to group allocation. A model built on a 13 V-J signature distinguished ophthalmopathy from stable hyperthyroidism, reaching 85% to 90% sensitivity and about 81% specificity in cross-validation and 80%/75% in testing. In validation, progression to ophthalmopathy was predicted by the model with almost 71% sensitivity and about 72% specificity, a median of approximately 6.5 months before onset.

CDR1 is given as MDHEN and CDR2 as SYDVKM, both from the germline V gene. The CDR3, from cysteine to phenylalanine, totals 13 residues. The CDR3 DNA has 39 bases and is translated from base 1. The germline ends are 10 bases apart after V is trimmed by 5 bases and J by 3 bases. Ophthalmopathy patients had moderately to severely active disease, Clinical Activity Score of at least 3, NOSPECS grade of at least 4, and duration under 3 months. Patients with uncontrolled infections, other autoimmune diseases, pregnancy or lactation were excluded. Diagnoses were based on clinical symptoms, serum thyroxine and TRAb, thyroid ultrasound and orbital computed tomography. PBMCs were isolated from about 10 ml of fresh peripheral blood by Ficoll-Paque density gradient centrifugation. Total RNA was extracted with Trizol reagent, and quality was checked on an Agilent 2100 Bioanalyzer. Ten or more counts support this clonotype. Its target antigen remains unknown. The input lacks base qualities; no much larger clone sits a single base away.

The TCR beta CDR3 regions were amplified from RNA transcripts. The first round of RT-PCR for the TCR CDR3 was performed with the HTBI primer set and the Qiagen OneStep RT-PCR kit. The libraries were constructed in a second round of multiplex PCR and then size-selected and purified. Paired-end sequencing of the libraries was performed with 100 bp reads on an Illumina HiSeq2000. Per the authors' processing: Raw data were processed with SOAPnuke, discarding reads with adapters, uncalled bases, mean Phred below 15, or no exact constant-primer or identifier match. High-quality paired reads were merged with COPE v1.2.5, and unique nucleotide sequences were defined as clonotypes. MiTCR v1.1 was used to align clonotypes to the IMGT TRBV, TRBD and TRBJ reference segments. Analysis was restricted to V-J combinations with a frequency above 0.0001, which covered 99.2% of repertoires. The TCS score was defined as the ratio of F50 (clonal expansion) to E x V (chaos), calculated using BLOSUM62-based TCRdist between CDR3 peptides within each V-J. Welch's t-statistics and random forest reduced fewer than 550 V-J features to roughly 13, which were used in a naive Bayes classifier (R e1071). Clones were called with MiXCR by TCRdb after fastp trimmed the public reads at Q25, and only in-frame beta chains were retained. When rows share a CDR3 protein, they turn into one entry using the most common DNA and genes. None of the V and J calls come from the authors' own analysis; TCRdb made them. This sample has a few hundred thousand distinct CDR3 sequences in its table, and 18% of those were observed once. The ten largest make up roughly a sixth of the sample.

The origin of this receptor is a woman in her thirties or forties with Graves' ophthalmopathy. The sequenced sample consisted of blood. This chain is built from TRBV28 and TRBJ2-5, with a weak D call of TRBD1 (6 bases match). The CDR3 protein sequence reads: CASSPRTEETQYF. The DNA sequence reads TGTGCCAGCAGTCCTCGGACAGAAGAGACCCAGTACTTC.